This T cell receptor (beta chain) was recorded in a study of CD8+CD57+ T cells in acquired aplastic anemia. Background on the study: Healthy donor sequencing depth: around 10 million CD4+, under 14 million CD8+ reads. Broader study findings: Any difference that existed in CD8+ Simpson's diversity between patients and controls was not significant. The study identified roughly 29 CD8+ CDR3 sequences shared by patients and controls.

The CDR3 has 13 amino acids. Trimming left V 4 bases short and J 6 bases short, with 11 bases between. CDR1 KGHDR and CDR2 SFDVKD come from the germline V gene. This clonotype was picked up many times. The antigen remains unidentified. Genomic DNA provided the template from which TCR beta VDJ and CDR3 profiles were obtained. TCRdb reprocessed the reads via MiXCR and lists one record per CDR3 protein. The table lists fewer than 250,000 distinct CDR3 sequences, less than 70% of them singletons. The chain recombines TRBV24-1 with TRBJ1-2; D gene uncertain. The receptor's source is a human donor in good health, serving as a control. Sequencing was performed on sorted CD4+, CD8+, or CD8+CD57+ T cells (not recorded which) from PBMCs. The DNA for the CDR3 is TGTGCCACCAGTGAAACGCGGACTAATGGCTACACCTTC. This encodes CATSETRTNGYTF.